Below, 3 T cell receptor beta chains from the same sample are listed, as sequenced in a study of T cell repertoires in ileal Crohn's disease. TCRdb keeps only in-frame clones here, not all; method: immunoSEQ multiplex PCR. The table records 7,000 to 9,500 clones, around 96% of them present only once. Sequenced input: ileal tissue. Receptors were obtained from an adult with Crohn's disease.

The V and J genes are TRBV7-2 and TRBJ1-2; TRBD1 is a possible D gene (6 bases). V lost 5 bases, J lost 6 bases, and 16 bases lay in between. Germline V gene lookup returns CDR1 SGHTA and CDR2 FQGNSA. CDR3 length: 14 residues. Here the CDR3 reads CASSKQGIGNGYTF. CDR3 in DNA: TGTGCCAGCAGCAAACAGGGTATCGGGAATGGCTACACCTTC. Looking up the rest from reference TRBV7-2 and TRBJ1-2 gives the full variable domain: GAGVSQSPSNKVTEKGKDVELRCDPISGHTALYWYRQSLGQGLEFLIYFQGNSAPDKSGLPSDRFSAERTGGSVSTLTIQRTQQEDSAVYLCASSKQGIGNGYTFGSGTRLTVV.

This sequence joins TRBV19 and TRBJ1-2; 9 bases line up with TRBD1. Germline loops: CDR1 LNHDA, CDR2 SQIVND (reference sequence). V lost 8 bases and J lost 8; bases outside the gene matches: 15. The length of the CDR3 is 15 residues. The CDR3 spells CASCGLGQGIGGYTF. The CDR3 DNA follows: TGTGCCAGTTGTGGTTTGGGACAGGGAATAGGCGGCTACACCTTC.

Here the CDR3 DNA reads TGTGCCAGCAGGGAGGGCCGGCGGGGGACTGAAGCTTTCTTT. Its protein product is CASREGRRGTEAFF. The chain joins TRBV6-1 to TRBJ1-1, with D possibly being TRBD1 (5 bases). The CDR3 consists of 14 residues. CDR1 is MNHNS and CDR2 is SASEGT in the germline V gene. V was trimmed by 6 bases and J by 5 bases, leaving 16 bases between them.